The 27 T cell receptor beta chains below all came from one sample that was sequenced in a study of cytomegalovirus exposure and HLA in healthy donors. Vbeta (60) and Jbeta (13) primers were used in the PCR. This table comes from immunoSEQ multiplex PCR, and its TCRdb copy is limited to in-frame clones, with some not included. The table has about 200,000 clones, 75% to 85% seen once. The source material was PBMCs. These receptors were obtained from a woman between 45 and 60 years old in good health and CMV-seronegative.

This clone was observed a few times. This sequence joins TRBV15 and TRBJ2-6, with unresolved D. Trimming removed 3 bases from V and 0 bases from J, with 9 bases in between. The CDR3 has 16 residues. Germline CDR1 is LNHNV and CDR2 is YYDKDF (reference sequence). The CDR3 here is CATSSPANSGANVLTF. Here the CDR3 DNA reads TGTGCCACCAGCAGTCCTGCGAACTCTGGGGCCAACGTCCTGACTTTC.

A word on this clone: The sample carries other DNA sequences with the same CDR3. This chain joins TRBV28 and TRBJ1-1; the D gene is possibly TRBD1 (6 bases). Trimming took 3 bases from V and 4 from J, leaving 12 bases between them. This CDR3 is 14 amino acids long. Germline CDR1 reads MDHEN; CDR2 reads SYDVKM. The DNA of the CDR3 is TGTGCCAGCAGTTTTGGGGGCGTAGGCACTGAAGCTTTCTTT. This codes for CASSFGGVGTEAFF. Based on the CDR3 plus reference TRBV28 and TRBJ1-1, the full variable domain is DVKVTQSSRYLVKRTGEKVFLECVQDMDHENMFWYRQDPGLGLRLIYFSYDVKMKEKGDIPEGYSVSREKKERFSLILESASTNQTSMYLCASSFGGVGTEAFFGQGTRLTVV.

The chain carries TRBV6-9 and TRBJ2-3; 11 bases map to TRBD2. V shed 0 bases, J shed 1 base, and the junction held 6 bases outside the gene matches. This CDR3 region has 18 residues. Germline CDR1 MNHGY, CDR2 SVAAGI. As DNA, the CDR3 is TGTGCCAGCAGTTATTCTAGCGGGAGGGCCGAGGGCACAGATACGCAGTATTTT. As protein: CASSYSSGRAEGTDTQYF.

The CDR3 bases are TGTGCCAGCAGCCTCACCGGGACTAGCGGGAGGTACTACAATGAGCAGTTCTTC. Its translation is CASSLTGTSGRYYNEQFF. The chain employs TRBV7-2 and TRBJ2-1, with 15 nucleotides matching TRBD2. J gave up 3 bases and V 5 bases, and 8 bases lay outside the gene matches. The CDR3 is made up of 18 amino acids. Germline V gives CDR1 SGHTA, CDR2 FQGNSA. The full variable domain, its missing parts supplied by reference TRBV7-2 and TRBJ2-1, is GAGVSQSPSNKVTEKGKDVELRCDPISGHTALYWYRQSLGQGLEFLIYFQGNSAPDKSGLPSDRFSAERTGGSVSTLTIQRTQQEDSAVYLCASSLTGTSGRYYNEQFFGPGTRLTVL.

The chain employs TRBV7-2 and TRBJ2-7, with a weak D call TRBD2 (6 bases). There are 14 residues in the CDR3. Germline loops: CDR1 SGHTA, CDR2 FQGNSA. Trimming removed 5 bases at V and 1 base at J, with 12 bases between. Written as DNA, the CDR3 is TGTGCCAGCAGCCCAAGGAGGGGTTCCTACGAGCAGTACTTC. It translates to CASSPRRGSYEQYF.

The V and J genes are TRBV9 and TRBJ1-1; D gene uncertain. The V end was cut by 0 bases, the J end by 7 bases, with 10 bases between. The CDR3 is 13 amino acids. Germline V gives CDR1 SGDLS, CDR2 YYNGEE. As DNA, the CDR3 is TGTGCCAGCAGCGTAGCCCCGAGTAGTGAAGCTTTCTTT. This translates into CASSVAPSSEAFF.

V gene TRBV18 combines with J gene TRBJ2-7, with TRBD1 matching over 7 bases. V gave up 3 bases and J gave up 1 base; unmatched junction bases: 0. Germline V gene sequence: CDR1 KGHSH, CDR2 LQKENI. The CDR3 sequence is 13 residues long. The CDR3 loop is CASSPDRSYEQYF. The CDR3 coding sequence is TGTGCCAGCTCACCGGACAGGTCCTACGAGCAGTACTTC.

The chain links TRBV6-5 to TRBJ1-3, with TRBD1 matching over 7 bases. Germline CDR1 and CDR2: MNHEY and SVGAGI. CDR3 length: 16 amino acids. V shed 4 bases, J shed 0 bases, and the junction held 6 bases outside the gene matches. DNA for the CDR3: TGTGCCAGCAGTTTCACCAGGACAGGCTCTGGAAACACCATATATTTT. Translation: CASSFTRTGSGNTIYF.

The V and J genes are TRBV28 and TRBJ2-1, with D hard to call. The V and J ends lost 6 bases and 6 bases respectively, with 12 bases between them. The CDR3 is made up of 13 amino acids. The V gene's germline CDR1 is MDHEN and CDR2 SYDVKM. CDR3 residues: CASRPQAVNEQFF. The CDR3 DNA sequence: TGTGCCAGCAGACCCCAGGCTGTCAATGAGCAGTTCTTC.

This sequence joins TRBV6-5 and TRBJ1-2, with D tentatively TRBD1 (6 bases). V shed 7 bases and J shed 5 bases, with 14 bases lying between them. CDR1 and CDR2 (germline): MNHEY, SVGAGI. The CDR3 consists of 13 residues. CDR3 DNA: TGTGCCAGCACCCCCACGCAGGGGTATGGCTACACCTTC. This sequence encodes CASTPTQGYGYTF.

Comment on this clone: This same CDR3 is encoded by further DNA sequences in the sample. The genes are TRBV19 and TRBJ1-5; D gene uncertain. Trimming left V 1 base short and J 3 bases short, with 7 bases between. The germline gives CDR1 LNHDA, CDR2 SQIVND (reference sequence). The CDR3 length is 14 residues. The CDR3 sequence: CASSIGENNQPQHF. The DNA for the CDR3 is TGTGCCAGTAGTATAGGCGAGAACAATCAGCCCCAGCATTTT.

Concerning this clone: Distinct nucleotide sequences in the sample also encode this CDR3. The rearrangement joins TRBV28 to TRBJ2-7; the match to TRBD1 covers 9 bases. This CDR3 region has 15 residues. J gave up 1 base and V 5 bases, and 6 bases lay outside the gene matches. Germline CDR1 reads MDHEN; CDR2 reads SYDVKM. The CDR3 protein is CASSLPGTGSYEQYF. CDR3 bases: TGTGCCAGCAGTCTACCCGGGACAGGGTCCTACGAGCAGTACTTC.

V is TRBV4-1 and J is TRBJ2-7; 7 bases line up with TRBD1. This CDR3 is 16 amino acids long. With V trimmed by 1 base and J by 3 bases, 9 bases remained unmatched. CDR1 MGHRA and CDR2 YSYEKL come from the germline V gene. CDR3 in DNA: TGCGCCAGCAGCCAAGCGCTCGGGCAGGGGGTCTACGAGCAGTACTTC. Translation gives CASSQALGQGVYEQYF.

The rearrangement joins TRBV4-2 to TRBJ2-7; 12 bases match TRBD2. V trimming: 0 bases; J trimming: 4 bases; junction bases outside the gene matches: 7. Germline loops: CDR1 LGHNA, CDR2 YNFKEQ. The CDR3 length is 17 residues. CDR3 amino acids: CASSQDGLAGGRYEQYF. DNA for the CDR3: TGTGCCAGCAGCCAAGATGGGCTAGCGGGAGGGCGATACGAGCAGTACTTC.

This clone has more than one count but fewer than ten. The V call is TRBV2, the J call TRBJ1-2; D is unclear. Trimming took off 4 bases at V and 4 bases at J, with 10 bases between the two ends. Germline lookup yields CDR1 SNHLY and CDR2 FYNNEI. The CDR3 contains 13 residues. For the CDR3, the DNA is TGTGCCAGCAGTGTACGGACTTCCTATGGCTACACCTTC. Residues: CASSVRTSYGYTF.

The V and J genes are TRBV12-5 and TRBJ2-2; D perhaps matches TRBD1 (6 bases). The ends were cut back, 7 bases at V and 3 bases at J, with 18 bases in the middle. CDR1 and CDR2 from the germline V gene are LGHNT and FRNRAP. The CDR3 loop spans 16 amino acids. DNA of the CDR3: TGTGCTAGTGCTTCCCAGACAGGCTTTTACACCGGGGAGCTGTTTTTT. Residues: CASASQTGFYTGELFF.

The rearrangement joins TRBV18 to TRBJ1-2, with 7 positions matching TRBD1. The V and J ends lost 0 bases and 8 bases, in that order; junction bases with no gene match: 12. Germline V gives CDR1 KGHSH, CDR2 LQKENI. This CDR3 comprises 16 residues. As DNA, the CDR3 is TGTGCCAGCTCACCACCAGCCCAGGGGGACGGAGGGGGCTACACCTTC. Its protein is CASSPPAQGDGGGYTF.

The chain recombines TRBV7-6 with TRBJ1-1; possibly TRBD1 for D (5 bases). V was pared by 4 bases and J by 2 bases, with 8 bases between. The CDR3 loop spans 13 amino acids. Germline V gene sequence: CDR1 SGHVS, CDR2 FNYEAQ. As DNA, the CDR3 is TGTGCCAGCAGCTGGGGGGGAAACACTGAAGCTTTCTTT. It codes for CASSWGGNTEAFF.

This clone showed up just once. The rearrangement links TRBV4-1 to TRBJ1-2, with a possible D match to TRBD1 (6 bases). The germline gives CDR1 MGHRA, CDR2 YSYEKL. This CDR3 comprises 14 residues. V lost 5 bases, J lost 6 bases, and 16 bases lay in between. CDR3 protein: CASSFPDRQDGYTF. The CDR3 DNA reads TGCGCCAGCAGCTTCCCGGACAGACAAGATGGCTACACCTTC.

This clone was seen only a few times. The rearrangement uses TRBV2 and TRBJ2-7; D ambiguous. Germline V gene lookup returns CDR1 SNHLY and CDR2 FYNNEI. The length of the CDR3 is 11 residues. V was clipped by 6 bases and J by 2 bases, with 5 bases between them. The CDR3 DNA sequence: TGTGCCAGCAGACTTACCTACGAGCAGTACTTC. Protein: CASRLTYEQYF. Supplemented by reference TRBV2 and TRBJ2-7, the full variable domain reads EPEVTQTPSHQVTQMGQEVILRCVPISNHLYFYWYRQILGQKVEFLVSFYNNEISEKSEIFDDQFSVERPDGSNFTLKIRSTKLEDSAMYFCASRLTYEQYFGPGTRLTVT.

The chain has TRBV6-6 and TRBJ1-1, with 8 nucleotides matching TRBD1. Germline V gene sequence: CDR1 MNHNY, CDR2 SVGAGI (reference sequence). Trimming took 7 bases from V and 3 from J; bases not matched to a gene: 7. The CDR3 runs 14 residues. CDR3 sequence (DNA): TGTGCCAGCACCAACAGGGGGGTCGACACTGAAGCTTTCTTT. This sequence encodes CASTNRGVDTEAFF.

The table lists this clone with a few counts. The J gene is TRBJ1-5, the V gene TRBV30; D gene unclear. V lost 5 bases, J lost 0 bases, and 8 bases lay in between. The germline gives CDR1 GTSNPN, CDR2 SVGIG (reference sequence). The CDR3 spans 13 residues. CDR3 sequence (DNA): TGTGCCTGGGGACTTGATAGCAATCAGCCCCAGCATTTT. Amino acids: CAWGLDSNQPQHF.

The chain recombines TRBV28 with TRBJ2-7; no firm D call. Trimming left V 6 bases short and J 2 bases short, with 8 bases between. In germline, CDR1 is MDHEN, CDR2 SYDVKM. CDR3 size: 12 residues. The CDR3 spells CASSATPYEQYF. In DNA, the CDR3 is TGTGCCAGCAGCGCTACCCCCTACGAGCAGTACTTC.

The V gene is TRBV10-3, the J gene TRBJ1-2; D is possibly TRBD1 (6 bases). Trimming removed 4 bases at V and 7 bases at J, with 10 bases between. CDR3 length equals 12 residues. The germline gives CDR1 ENHRY, CDR2 SYGVKD. The CDR3 is CAISAQGLGYTF. In DNA form, the CDR3 reads TGTGCCATCAGTGCACAGGGCCTTGGCTACACCTTC.

The chain employs TRBV18 and TRBJ1-2; D ambiguous. This CDR3 spans 14 amino acids. The V gene's germline CDR1 is KGHSH and CDR2 LQKENI. Between the trimmed V and J ends, which lost 1 base and 2 bases, there was a span of 8 bases. CDR3 in amino acids: CASSPLTENYGYTF. Here the CDR3 DNA reads TGTGCCAGCTCACCACTTACCGAGAACTATGGCTACACCTTC.

The table lists this clone with a few counts. The chain recombines TRBV28 with TRBJ1-1; 9 positions match TRBD1. This CDR3 is 15 amino acids long. The V and J ends lost 6 bases and 1 base, in that order; junction bases with no gene match: 6. Germline-derived CDR1 and CDR2 are MDHEN and SYDVKM. In nucleotides, the CDR3 is TGTGCCAGCAGCTCTACAGGGGGCGCGAACACTGAAGCTTTCTTT. It codes for CASSSTGGANTEAFF.

This chain connects TRBV28 to TRBJ2-3, with 14 bases lining up with TRBD2. The length of the CDR3 is 16 residues. Germline V gene data show CDR1 as MDHEN and CDR2 as SYDVKM. The trim removed 4 bases at V and 7 bases at J, leaving 7 bases unmatched. CDR3 bases: TGTGCCAGCAGTTCAGGGACTAGCGGGAGAATTAATACGCAGTATTTT. Translating gives CASSSGTSGRINTQYF.